Each of the 32 T cell receptor beta chains below was sequenced from the same sample in a study of control samples from healthy donors and cancer patients. Profiling relied on immunoSEQ multiplex PCR, and the TCRdb table lists in-frame clones only, not all of them. In all, the sample yields 150,000 to 200,000 clones. The specimen sequenced was blood. These receptor sequences come from a woman aged 25-40 years in good health.

The CDR3 DNA reads as TGTGCCAGCAGCTTGTGGAACACTGAAGCTTTCTTT. Translating gives CASSLWNTEAFF. The genes are TRBV5-5 and TRBJ1-1, with D hard to call. Deletions cut 1 base from V and 1 base from J, with 2 bases between. This CDR3 contains 12 residues. Germline values: CDR1 SGHKS, CDR2 YYEKEE (reference sequence).

V and J are TRBV6-6 and TRBJ1-5; D ambiguous. In germline, CDR1 is MNHNY, CDR2 SVGAGI (reference sequence). Trimming removed 5 bases from V and 4 bases from J, with 6 bases in between. The CDR3 totals 12 residues. The chain's CDR3 is CASSPQNQPQHF. The CDR3 DNA is TGTGCCAGCAGTCCGCAAAATCAGCCCCAGCATTTT.

The gene calls are TRBV7-2 and TRBJ1-5, with 11 bases that match TRBD1. From germline, CDR1 is SGHTA and CDR2 FQGNSA. This CDR3 is built from 15 residues. Trimming cost V 4 bases and J 7 bases; bases outside gene matches: 6. CDR3 sequence reads: CASSSWTGGVQPQHF. The CDR3 nucleotides are TGTGCCAGCAGCTCCTGGACAGGGGGCGTGCAGCCCCAGCATTTT.

The rearrangement links TRBV10-2 to TRBJ1-5; TRBD1 is a possible D gene (6 bases). With 8 bases removed from V and 8 bases from J, the gap between germline ends came to 19 bases. Germline CDR1 and CDR2: WSHSY and SAAADI. This CDR3 has 14 amino acids. The CDR3 is CASSRDTRQEPQHF. The CDR3 DNA sequence: TGCGCCAGCTCCCGGGACACACGTCAGGAGCCCCAGCATTTT.

The chain is built from TRBV4-3 and TRBJ1-1; perhaps TRBD1 as D (5 bases). V lost 1 base to trimming and J lost 1 base, with 10 bases between them. CDR3 length equals 15 residues. CDR1 and CDR2 (germline): LGHNA, YSLEER. This CDR3 reads CASSQGGRRNTEAFF. CDR3 bases: TGCGCCAGCAGCCAAGGGGGACGGAGGAACACTGAAGCTTTCTTT.

The chain carries TRBV10-3 and TRBJ1-6; D remains ambiguous. Germline V gene sequence: CDR1 ENHRY, CDR2 SYGVKD. This CDR3 spans 14 amino acids. V lost 4 bases and J lost 5, with 9 bases in between. DNA of the CDR3: TGTGCCATCAGTGGCTCCGGACATAATTCACCCCTCCACTTT. It specifies CAISGSGHNSPLHF.

The V call is TRBV9, the J call TRBJ1-2, with D uncertain. The ends were cut back, 0 bases at V and 4 bases at J, with 10 bases in the middle. This CDR3 has 14 amino acids. The germline V gene has CDR1 SGDLS and CDR2 YYNGEE. CDR3 residues: CASSVDYNPYGYTF. The CDR3, as DNA: TGTGCCAGCAGCGTAGACTACAATCCCTATGGCTACACCTTC. Complete variable domain (other parts from reference TRBV9 and TRBJ1-2): DSGVTQTPKHLITATGQRVTLRCSPRSGDLSVYWYQQSLDQGLQFLIQYYNGEERAKGNILERFSAQQFPDLHSELNLSSLELGDSALYFCASSVDYNPYGYTFGSGTRLTVV.

The V call is TRBV9, the J call TRBJ1-4; TRBD1 matches 9 bases. Germline assignment: CDR1 SGDLS and CDR2 YYNGEE. After removal of 3 bases from V and 3 bases from J, the junction contained 12 bases not matched to a gene. CDR3 length: 18 residues. The CDR3 region has the DNA TGTGCCAGCAGCGCAACGGGACAGGGTTTAGCGGCTAATGAAAAACTGTTTTTT. It encodes CASSATGQGLAANEKLFF.

This chain joins TRBV20-1 and TRBJ2-7; TRBD1 matches at 8 bases. Losses at the gene ends were 3 bases for V and 5 bases for J; bases not matched to a gene: 9. The CDR3 is made up of 14 amino acids. Looked up from germline, CDR1 is DFQATT and CDR2 is SNEGSKA (reference sequence). The CDR3 DNA reads as TGCAGTGCTAGTGCCGGGACAGGTCGCAACGAGCAGTACTTC. Translation: CSASAGTGRNEQYF.

The V gene is TRBV6-2 or TRBV6-3, the J gene TRBJ1-5; 9 bases agree with TRBD1. CDR1 MNHEY and CDR2 SVGEGT come from the germline V gene. This CDR3 has 17 residues. The V segment lost 7 bases and the J segment 6 bases; nucleotides outside the gene matches: 16. The CDR3 loop is CASTPLPGTGRRQPQHF. The CDR3 DNA reads as TGTGCCAGCACCCCCCTCCCCGGGACAGGGCGACGTCAGCCCCAGCATTTT.

This chain uses TRBV10-1 with TRBJ2-5; 11 nucleotides agree with TRBD2. V lost 3 bases to trimming and J lost 5 bases; unmatched junction nucleotides: 11. The CDR3 is 17 amino acids. The germline V gene encodes CDR1 WNHNN and CDR2 SYGVQD (reference sequence). This CDR3 is CASSDLGLAGGRETQYF. Here the CDR3 DNA reads TGCGCCAGCAGTGACCTCGGACTAGCGGGTGGTCGGGAGACCCAGTACTTC.

This chain joins TRBV28 and TRBJ2-1, with 9 bases aligning to TRBD2. Germline assignment: CDR1 MDHEN and CDR2 SYDVKM. V shed 2 bases and J 4 bases; nucleotides not matched to a gene: 9. This CDR3 has 17 amino acids. CDR3 region: CASSLRSGGRTYNEQFF. The CDR3 DNA is TGTGCCAGCAGTTTACGTAGCGGGGGCCGAACTTACAATGAGCAGTTCTTC.

V gene TRBV6-5 combines with J gene TRBJ2-6, with a weak D call TRBD2 (6 bases). With 10 bases removed from V and 2 bases from J, the gap between germline ends came to 9 bases. The CDR3 consists of 13 residues. Germline V lookup: CDR1 MNHEY, CDR2 SVGAGI. CDR3 region: CATRGTGANVLTF. The DNA of the CDR3 is TGTGCCACCCGGGGGACTGGGGCCAACGTCCTGACTTTC.

This chain links TRBV7-4 with TRBJ1-6; TRBD1 matches 8 bases. The germline CDR1 and CDR2 sequences are SGHVT and SQSDAQ. V lost 2 bases to trimming and J lost 0 bases; unmatched junction nucleotides: 6. The CDR3 is 18 residues long. Here the CDR3 DNA reads TGTGCCAGCAGCTTACCCAGGGGGCAATACTCCTATAATTCACCCCTCCACTTT. Protein product: CASSLPRGQYSYNSPLHF.

The rearrangement joins TRBV2 to TRBJ1-6; 7 bases fit TRBD1. CDR1 is SNHLY, CDR2 FYNNEI, per germline. The trim removed 6 bases at V and 8 bases at J, leaving 7 bases unmatched. The CDR3 has 14 amino acids. The CDR3 loop reads CASSLQGRYSPLHF. The CDR3 DNA is TGTGCCAGCAGCCTACAGGGGAGGTATTCACCCCTCCACTTT.

The chain joins TRBV29-1 to TRBJ1-5, with no clear D. Germline-derived CDR1 and CDR2 are SQVTM and ANQGSEA. V lost 4 bases, J lost 3 bases, and 16 bases lay in between. This CDR3 contains 15 residues. The CDR3 DNA is TGCAGCGTTGTGGATGGGAATTGGGTCAATCAGCCCCAGCATTTT. It specifies CSVVDGNWVNQPQHF.

The chain recombines TRBV9 with TRBJ1-4; D unclear. CDR3 length equals 18 residues. Germline V gene data show CDR1 as SGDLS and CDR2 as YYNGEE. Trimming left V 7 bases short and J 0 bases short, with 22 bases between. The CDR3 DNA is TGTGCCAGCCCTCACCCCCTTGGGGAGACATCAACTAATGAAAAACTGTTTTTT. Its protein is CASPHPLGETSTNEKLFF.

Comment on this clone: Other nucleotide sequences from this sample produce the same CDR3. CDR3 region: CASSLVGGGGQYF. CDR3 in DNA: TGTGCCAGCAGTTTAGTGGGTGGGGGAGGGCAGTACTTC. V usage is TRBV27 and J usage is TRBJ2-7; TRBD2 is a possible D gene (6 bases). V lost 2 bases and J lost 9, with 14 bases in between. CDR1 is MNHEY, CDR2 SMNVEV, per germline (reference sequence). CDR3 size: 13 residues.

The genes are TRBV6-6 and TRBJ1-1, with D maybe TRBD1 (5 bases). Deletions cut 0 bases from V and 8 bases from J, with 7 bases between. The CDR3 length is 12 residues. Germline-derived CDR1 and CDR2 are MNHNY and SVGAGI (reference sequence). CDR3 loop: CASSYSQVEAFF. CDR3 coding DNA: TGTGCCAGCAGTTACTCACAGGTCGAAGCTTTCTTT.

The V gene is TRBV19, the J gene TRBJ1-4; TRBD1 matches at 8 bases. This CDR3 spans 17 amino acids. Germline V gene sequence: CDR1 LNHDA, CDR2 SQIVND (reference sequence). V dropped 6 bases and J dropped 8; count of bases not matched to a gene: 17. CDR3: CASRIRQGTQSGEKLFF. The CDR3, as DNA: TGTGCCAGTAGGATTCGACAGGGGACGCAGAGCGGGGAAAAACTGTTTTTT.

V and J are TRBV24-1 and TRBJ1-1; D is unresolved. Germline V CDR1 and CDR2: KGHDR, SFDVKD. Trimming pared 7 bases from V and 1 base from J, leaving 12 bases between. The CDR3 covers 14 residues. The CDR3: CATRPGSANTEAFF. The CDR3 nucleotides are TGTGCCACCAGGCCGGGATCCGCGAACACTGAAGCTTTCTTT.

V is TRBV11-3 and J is TRBJ1-1; no clear D gene. Trimming cost V 1 base and J 4 bases, with 7 bases left between them. CDR3 length equals 13 residues. The germline CDR1 and CDR2 sequences are SGHNT and YENEEA. The CDR3 loop is CASSLVPTTEAFF. DNA of the CDR3: TGTGCCAGCAGCTTAGTCCCCACCACTGAAGCTTTCTTT.

V is TRBV5-1 and J is TRBJ2-7; the match to TRBD1 covers 10 bases. Germline lookup yields CDR1 SGHRS and CDR2 YFSETQ. There are 14 residues in the CDR3. J gave up 5 bases and V 4 bases, and 6 bases lay outside the gene matches. CDR3 sequence reads: CASSRDRGWNEQYF. CDR3 DNA: TGCGCCAGCAGCCGGGACAGGGGATGGAACGAGCAGTACTTC. The full variable domain, rest sourced from reference TRBV5-1 and TRBJ2-7, is KAGVTQTPRYLIKTRGQQVTLSCSPISGHRSVSWYQQTPGQGLQFLFEYFSETQRNKGNFPGRFSGRQFSNSRSEMNVSTLELGDSALYLCASSRDRGWNEQYFGPGTRLTVT.

The chain uses TRBV28 and TRBJ2-3; a possible D gene is TRBD1 (5 bases). The CDR3 has 14 residues. The ends were cut back, 8 bases at V and 5 bases at J, with 17 bases in the middle. Germline V gene lookup returns CDR1 MDHEN and CDR2 SYDVKM. The DNA for the CDR3 is TGTGCCAGCCGTAGGTCAGGGTCGGGAGATACGCAGTATTTT. It codes for CASRRSGSGDTQYF.

V and J are TRBV5-4 and TRBJ2-2; D is perhaps TRBD2 (5 bases). Germline CDR1 and CDR2: SGHNT and YYREEE (reference sequence). V was pared by 0 bases and J by 3 bases, with 6 bases between. There are 14 residues in the CDR3. CDR3 sequence: CASSLERDTGELFF. The CDR3 DNA is TGTGCCAGCAGCTTGGAGAGGGACACCGGGGAGCTGTTTTTT. Variable domain in full (rest from reference TRBV5-4 and TRBJ2-2): ETGVTQSPTHLIKTRGQQVTLRCSSQSGHNTVSWYQQALGQGPQFIFQYYREEENGRGNFPPRFSGLQFPNYSSELNVNALELDDSALYLCASSLERDTGELFFGEGSRLTVL.

The rearrangement uses TRBV10-3 and TRBJ1-2, with D perhaps TRBD1 (5 bases). There are 14 residues in the CDR3. V was pared by 1 base and J by 2 bases, with 8 bases between. Germline lookup yields CDR1 ENHRY and CDR2 SYGVKD. The CDR3 DNA is TGTGCCATCAGTGAGTGGGGCTTAAACTATGGCTACACCTTC. This sequence encodes CAISEWGLNYGYTF.

The chain recombines TRBV4-1 with TRBJ2-3; a weak D match, TRBD2 (6 bases). Trimming removed 4 bases from V and 1 base from J, with 12 bases in between. Germline CDR1 MGHRA, CDR2 YSYEKL. The length of the CDR3 is 15 residues. The CDR3 DNA is TGCGCCAGCAGCCGCGGGATTAGCGGCACAGATACGCAGTATTTT. As protein: CASSRGISGTDTQYF.

This chain connects TRBV10-3 to TRBJ1-3; TRBD1 aligns across 9 bases. Germline V gene sequence: CDR1 ENHRY, CDR2 SYGVKD. Losses at the gene ends were 4 bases for V and 6 bases for J; bases not matched to a gene: 7. The CDR3 sequence is 15 residues long. The DNA for the CDR3 is TGTGCCATCAGTGGACAGGGGGAGTCTATAAACACCATATATTTT. Its translation is CAISGQGESINTIYF.

The chain carries TRBV6-5 and TRBJ1-5; D unresolved. The CDR3 is 11 amino acids. With 8 bases removed from V and 2 bases from J, the gap between germline ends came to 4 bases. CDR1 and CDR2 from the germline V gene are MNHEY and SVGAGI. The CDR3 loop is CASSGNQPQHF. For the CDR3, the DNA is TGTGCCAGCTCGGGCAATCAGCCCCAGCATTTT.

Here the CDR3 reads CASSPGDRNTGELFF. The DNA of the CDR3 is TGCGCCAGCAGCCCCGGCGACAGGAACACCGGGGAGCTGTTTTTT. The J gene is TRBJ2-2, the V gene TRBV4-1; TRBD1 might be the D (5 bases). V lost 4 bases, J lost 1 base, and 10 bases lay in between. Looked up from germline, CDR1 is MGHRA and CDR2 is YSYEKL. CDR3 length: 15 amino acids.

The genes are TRBV9 and TRBJ2-1; unclear D gene. CDR3 length equals 17 residues. CDR1 and CDR2 from the germline V gene are SGDLS and YYNGEE. Trimming shortened V by 0 bases and J by 9 bases, and 22 bases separated the two germline ends. CDR3 sequence: CASSVDPHSDPWPEQFF. CDR3 nucleotide sequence: TGTGCCAGCAGCGTAGATCCCCACAGCGACCCATGGCCTGAGCAGTTCTTC.

The chain is built from TRBV6-6 and TRBJ2-7, with D perhaps TRBD1 (6 bases). Germline CDR1 and CDR2: MNHNY and SVGAGI (reference sequence). The V end was cut by 6 bases, the J end by 2 bases, with 11 bases between. The CDR3 consists of 13 residues. CDR3 in DNA: TGTGCCAGCAGGACAGGACGGACCTACGAGCAGTACTTC. Its protein is CASRTGRTYEQYF.